Listed below are T cell receptor beta chains from one sample, sequenced in a study of blood T cell repertoires in COVID-19. Profiling relied on immunoSEQ multiplex PCR, and the TCRdb table lists in-frame clones only, not all of them. The table shows 200,000 to 250,000 clones, with about 90% occurring only once. Sequences were obtained from PBMCs or T cells enriched from blood (not recorded which). Receptors were obtained from a man aged 25-40 years who had recovered from COVID-19. CDR3s include the opening cysteine and the closing phenylalanine or tryptophan. Each record gives: clone size, V gene, J gene, D gene, CDR3 protein, CDR3 DNA. The D gene is left open where the match is weak. Clone size is stated in some rows and not others, as once, few, many or a class when expanded.

>-|TRBV3-1/TRBV3-2|TRBJ1-4|-
CASSPWGTNEKLFF
TGTGCCAGCAGCCCCTGGGGCACTAATGAAAAACTGTTTTTT
>-|TRBV7-2|TRBJ2-7|TRBD1
CASSTDRASYEQYF
TGTGCCAGCAGCACCGACAGGGCCTCCTACGAGCAGTACTTC
>once|TRBV4-2|TRBJ2-7|TRBD2
CASSRQGLASTYEQYF
TGTGCCAGCAGCCGCCAAGGACTAGCGTCCACCTACGAGCAGTACTTC
>-|TRBV29-1|TRBJ1-5|-
CSVRQDSNQPQHF
TGCAGCGTTAGACAGGACAGCAATCAGCCCCAGCATTTT
>-|TRBV4-1|TRBJ1-1|-
CASSQVGQLGTEAFF
TGCGCCAGCAGCCAAGTCGGACAGTTGGGCACTGAAGCTTTCTTT
>many|TRBV19|TRBJ1-5|TRBD1
CASNPGTENQPQHF
TGTGCCTCCAACCCGGGGACAGAGAATCAGCCCCAGCATTTT
>-|TRBV7-6|TRBJ2-5|-
CASSSQTGHQETQYF
TGTGCCAGCAGCTCCCAGACAGGACACCAAGAGACCCAGTACTTC
>-|TRBV7-2|TRBJ2-7|TRBD2
CASSLWAGTSGSYEQYF
TGTGCCAGCAGCTTATGGGCCGGGACTAGCGGGAGCTACGAGCAGTACTTC
>-|TRBV9|TRBJ2-5|TRBD2
CARSVGLAGGVETQYF
TGTGCCCGCAGCGTGGGACTAGCGGGGGGGGTAGAGACCCAGTACTTC
>-|TRBV19|TRBJ1-2|-
CASIRGAGNYGYTF
TGTGCCAGTATTCGGGGGGCGGGTAACTATGGCTACACCTTC
>-|TRBV19|TRBJ2-7|TRBD2
CASSIDLVAGEQYF
TGTGCCAGTAGTATAGATCTAGTAGCGGGGGAGCAGTACTTC
>once|TRBV6-5|TRBJ1-1|-
CASSLEGVSNTEAFF
TGTGCCAGCAGTTTGGAAGGGGTCTCGAACACTGAAGCTTTCTTT
>few|TRBV7-2|TRBJ2-2|TRBD2
CASNTREAGELFF
TGTGCCAGCAACACCCGGGAGGCCGGGGAGCTGTTTTTT
>once|TRBV24-1|TRBJ2-1|-
CATSDLPGSFYNEQFF
TGTGCCACCAGTGATTTGCCAGGGTCGTTCTACAATGAGCAGTTCTTC
>-|TRBV5-1|TRBJ2-3|-
CASSLSRGTDTQYF
TGCGCCAGCAGCTTGAGCAGGGGCACAGATACGCAGTATTTT
>few|TRBV3-1/TRBV3-2|TRBJ1-6|-
CASSQESERVSSPLHF
TGTGCCAGCAGCCAAGAGTCCGAGAGGGTAAGCTCACCCCTCCACTTT
>-|TRBV7-2|TRBJ2-7|TRBD2
CASSPAGGGYEQYF
TGTGCCAGCAGCCCGGCCGGGGGGGGATACGAGCAGTACTTC
>-|TRBV10-3|TRBJ2-7|TRBD1
CAISFGTDYEQYF
TGTGCCATCAGTTTCGGGACAGACTACGAGCAGTACTTC
>-|TRBV5-4|TRBJ2-7|-
CASSLGGPQGEQYF
TGTGCCAGCAGCTTGGGGGGTCCGCAGGGGGAGCAGTACTTC
>-|TRBV19|TRBJ2-7|-
CASSIGPGGTYEQYF
TGTGCCAGTAGTATAGGTCCAGGGGGGACCTACGAGCAGTACTTC
>-|TRBV19|TRBJ2-1|TRBD2
CASSIGAGLAGSSYNEQFF
TGTGCCAGTAGTATCGGAGCGGGGCTAGCGGGGAGCTCCTACAATGAGCAGTTCTTC
>-|TRBV30|TRBJ1-1|-
CAADSSTEAFF
TGTGCCGCCGACAGCTCCACTGAAGCTTTCTTT
>-|TRBV27|TRBJ2-2|-
CASKQAGELFF
TGTGCCAGCAAACAGGCCGGGGAGCTGTTTTTT
>-|TRBV25-1|TRBJ2-3|TRBD2
CASSEYSGREEGDTQYF
TGTGCCAGCAGTGAATATTCTGGGCGGGAGGAAGGAGATACGCAGTATTTT
>-|TRBV28|TRBJ2-7|-
CASSFGQRSSEQYF
TGTGCCAGCAGTTTTGGGCAGAGATCCTCCGAGCAGTACTTC
>-|TRBV19|TRBJ1-2|-
CASSPGRGSHWIGYTF
TGTGCCAGTAGTCCGGGGCGGGGGTCACACTGGATTGGCTACACCTTC
>-|TRBV6-1|TRBJ1-2|TRBD1
CASSDLGTGGNYGYTF
TGTGCCAGCAGTGATCTCGGTACAGGGGGGAACTATGGCTACACCTTC
>-|TRBV9|TRBJ2-5|TRBD2
CASSVAPLAGSLETQYF
TGTGCCAGCAGCGTAGCTCCCCTAGCGGGGTCCCTGGAGACCCAGTACTTC
>-|TRBV6-1|TRBJ1-6|-
CASSDQDRNSPLHF
TGTGCCAGCAGTGACCAGGATAGGAATTCACCCCTCCACTTT
>few|TRBV28|TRBJ1-3|-
CASSPTGGVSGNTIYF
TGTGCCAGCAGTCCCACTGGCGGGGTCTCTGGAAACACCATATATTTT
>-|TRBV5-1|TRBJ2-3|-
CASSLASEDTQYF
TGCGCCAGCAGCTTGGCTAGCGAGGATACGCAGTATTTT
>once|TRBV19|TRBJ1-5|-
CASTPGLDRQPQHF
TGTGCCAGTACTCCTGGGTTGGACAGACAGCCCCAGCATTTT
>-|TRBV5-1|TRBJ1-2|TRBD1
CASSSSGTGGDGYTF
TGCGCCAGCAGCTCTTCCGGGACAGGGGGAGATGGCTACACCTTC
>-|TRBV6-5|TRBJ1-5|-
CASSTWTGNQPQHF
TGTGCCAGTAGCACCTGGACAGGCAATCAGCCCCAGCATTTT
>once|TRBV5-1|TRBJ2-1|-
CASSFLAGNYNEQFF
TGCGCCAGCAGCTTCTTGGCAGGGAATTACAATGAGCAGTTCTTC
>few|TRBV28|TRBJ2-1|TRBD1
CASTRTGFHNEQFF
TGTGCCAGCACCCGGACAGGGTTCCACAATGAGCAGTTCTTC
>-|TRBV24-1|TRBJ2-2|-
CATSDSGQGGAGELFF
TGTGCCACCAGTGATTCTGGTCAGGGGGGAGCCGGGGAGCTGTTTTTT
>many|TRBV19|TRBJ1-5|TRBD1
CASSLYRGEDQPQHF
TGTGCCAGTAGTCTGTACAGGGGAGAGGATCAGCCCCAGCATTTT
>-|TRBV5-4|TRBJ2-5|-
CASSFREETQYF
TGTGCCAGCAGCTTTAGAGAAGAGACCCAGTACTTC
>-|TRBV19|TRBJ2-4|-
CASSLLTVAKNIQYF
TGTGCCAGTAGTCTCTTGACAGTAGCCAAAAACATTCAGTACTTC